Presented here are 13 T cell receptor beta chains from one specimen sequenced in a study of T cells after yellow fever vaccination. In TCRdb, the 5' RACE reads were re-called with MiXCR into one record per CDR3 protein. Of over 250,000 distinct CDR3 sequences in the sample, approximately 4% are singletons; the top ten hold around 25%. The sequencing used PBMCs, collected 5 days after the yellow fever booster vaccination. These receptors came from a man younger than 30 who received the YFV17D yellow fever vaccine.

The chain couples TRBV9 to TRBJ2-1, with 11 positions matching TRBD2. This CDR3 region has 15 residues. Germline V lookup: CDR1 SGDLS, CDR2 YYNGEE. J lost 8 bases, V lost 3 bases, and 7 bases had no gene match. The chain's CDR3 is CASSAVAGGPHEQFF. DNA of the CDR3: TGTGCCAGCAGCGCTGTAGCGGGGGGGCCCCATGAGCAGTTCTTC.

The sample holds a few counts of this clonotype. V is TRBV29-1 and J is TRBJ2-2, with D maybe TRBD1 (7 bases). The V end was cut by 7 bases, the J end by 8 bases, with 20 bases between. Germline V gene lookup returns CDR1 SQVTM and CDR2 ANQGSEA. The CDR3 loop spans 14 amino acids. CDR3 residues: CSGGTAGGYGELFF. The CDR3 DNA reads TGCAGCGGTGGGACAGCCGGAGGGTATGGGGAGCTGTTTTTT.

This clonotype was picked up many times. The rearrangement joins TRBV7-2 to TRBJ2-3; perhaps TRBD2 as D (5 bases). The CDR3 totals 16 residues. Deletions cut 1 base from V and 0 bases from J, with 11 bases between. Germline loops: CDR1 SGHTA, CDR2 FQGNSA. CDR3 coding DNA: TGTGCCAGCAGCTTAGGTACCAGGACTAGCACAGATACGCAGTATTTT. Translating it yields CASSLGTRTSTDTQYF.

CDR3 residues: CASSTLAGTDYEQYF. CDR3 sequence (DNA): TGTGCCAGCAGCACCCTGGCCGGGACTGATTACGAGCAGTACTTC. The chain has TRBV11-2 and TRBJ2-7; maybe TRBD2 (6 bases). Per germline, CDR1 SGHAT and CDR2 FQNNGV. The CDR3 loop spans 15 amino acids. Trimming removed 5 bases at V and 4 bases at J, with 18 bases between.

This clonotype was observed a handful of times. J is TRBJ1-1 and V is TRBV4-1; no clear D gene. Germline V CDR1 and CDR2: MGHRA, YSYEKL. The CDR3 is made up of 16 amino acids. Between the trimmed V and J ends, which lost 3 bases and 0 bases, there was a span of 14 bases. CDR3 sequence reads: CASSQVRLKLNTEAFF. Here the CDR3 DNA reads TGCGCCAGCAGCCAGGTCAGGCTCAAACTGAACACTGAAGCTTTCTTT.

This chain connects TRBV12-3 or TRBV12-4 to TRBJ2-3, with 8 positions matching TRBD2. The CDR3 is 15 amino acids. The J segment lost 10 bases and the V segment lost 6 bases, leaving 15 bases of the junction unmatched. This CDR3 reads CASSPERAGGGPQYF. CDR3 nucleotides: TGTGCCAGCAGCCCTGAAAGGGCGGGGGGAGGTCCGCAGTATTTT.

This clonotype was seen at least ten times. The rearrangement joins TRBV10-3 to TRBJ2-2; tentatively, D is TRBD2 (6 bases). Germline V gene lookup returns CDR1 ENHRY and CDR2 SYGVKD. This CDR3 has 15 amino acids. The V and J ends lost 6 bases and 2 bases respectively, with 13 bases between them. The CDR3 sequence: CAIRDRDFNTGELFF. The CDR3 coding sequence is TGTGCCATCAGAGACCGGGACTTTAACACCGGGGAGCTGTTTTTT.

This clonotype was counted between two and nine times. The CDR3 coding sequence is TGTGCCAGCAGCTTAGCTGGGACATTGGGAAACACCATATATTTT. Translated, it gives CASSLAGTLGNTIYF. The chain is built from TRBV7-2 and TRBJ1-3; the D gene is possibly TRBD1 (6 bases). The CDR3 has 15 residues. Germline V CDR1 and CDR2: SGHTA, FQGNSA. Trimming shortened V by 0 bases and J by 4 bases, and 10 bases separated the two germline ends.

This clonotype showed up just a few times. CDR3 DNA sequence: TGTGCCAGCAGCTTTGACAGGGGGACGGATGGCTACACCTTC. This gives the protein CASSFDRGTDGYTF. The V call is TRBV7-2, the J call TRBJ1-2, with 9 bases lining up with TRBD1. Germline V gene sequence: CDR1 SGHTA, CDR2 FQGNSA. The CDR3 is 14 residues long. The V segment lost 3 bases and the J segment 6 bases; nucleotides outside the gene matches: 5.

This clonotype has a count of ten or more. The V and J genes are TRBV9 and TRBJ2-7, with D possibly being TRBD1 or TRBD2 (5 bases each). Germline V gives CDR1 SGDLS, CDR2 YYNGEE. The CDR3 has 14 residues. V lost 4 bases and J lost 4, with 15 bases in between. Written as DNA, the CDR3 is TGTGCCAGCAGCCCAGAGAGGGGTAATTACGAGCAGTACTTC. Its protein is CASSPERGNYEQYF.

Remarks on this clonotype: This may stem from a read error, because a much larger clone lies one nucleotide away. The CDR3 carries no conserved terminal phenylalanine or tryptophan, so it likely arises from a read error. The chain recombines TRBV5-1 with TRBJ2-2; no reliable D call. Germline-derived CDR1 and CDR2 are SGHRS and YFSETQ. Trimming pared 0 bases from V and 8 bases from J, leaving 14 bases between. The CDR3 sequence is 15 residues long. The chain's CDR3 is CASSLELLWGGELFI. The CDR3 DNA reads TGCGCCAGCAGCTTGGAACTTTTGTGGGGTGGGGAGCTGTTTATT.

This clonotype has just a few counts. The CDR3 protein is CASSQERRGQPEAFF. The CDR3 DNA reads as TGCGCCAGCAGCCAAGAACGTCGAGGGCAACCTGAAGCTTTCTTT. This sequence joins TRBV4-1 and TRBJ1-1, with D hard to call. The CDR3 covers 15 residues. V was clipped by 0 bases and J by 6 bases, with 14 bases between them. Germline V gene sequence: CDR1 MGHRA, CDR2 YSYEKL.

V gene TRBV5-1 combines with J gene TRBJ2-3; 13 bases match TRBD2. CDR3 length: 17 residues. CDR1 and CDR2 from the germline V gene are SGHRS and YFSETQ. J lost 6 bases, V lost 4 bases, and 11 bases had no gene match. The CDR3 sequence: CASSVSGTSGASDTQYF. Written as DNA, the CDR3 is TGCGCCAGCAGCGTATCCGGGACTAGCGGGGCGAGCGATACGCAGTATTTT. Full variable domain (missing parts from reference TRBV5-1 and TRBJ2-3): KAGVTQTPRYLIKTRGQQVTLSCSPISGHRSVSWYQQTPGQGLQFLFEYFSETQRNKGNFPGRFSGRQFSNSRSEMNVSTLELGDSALYLCASSVSGTSGASDTQYFGPGTRLTVL.